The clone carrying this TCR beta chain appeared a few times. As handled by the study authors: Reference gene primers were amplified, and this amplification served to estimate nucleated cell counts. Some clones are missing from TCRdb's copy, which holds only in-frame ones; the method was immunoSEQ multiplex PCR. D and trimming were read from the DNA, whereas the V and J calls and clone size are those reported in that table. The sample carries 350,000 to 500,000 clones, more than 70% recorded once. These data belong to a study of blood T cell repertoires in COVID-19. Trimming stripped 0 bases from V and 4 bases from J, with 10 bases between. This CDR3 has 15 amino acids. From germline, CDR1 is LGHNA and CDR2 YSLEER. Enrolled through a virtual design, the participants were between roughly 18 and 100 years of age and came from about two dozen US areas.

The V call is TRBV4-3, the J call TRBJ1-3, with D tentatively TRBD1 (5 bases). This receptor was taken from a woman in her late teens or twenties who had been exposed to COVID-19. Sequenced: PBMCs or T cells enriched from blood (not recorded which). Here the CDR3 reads CASSQDSGLGNTIYF. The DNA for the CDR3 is TGCGCCAGCAGCCAAGACTCAGGGCTCGGAAACACCATATATTTT.